This entry lists 30 T cell receptor beta chains sequenced from one sample in a study of neurological immune-mediated disorders. TCRdb itself ran the 5' RACE reads through MiXCR, one entry per CDR3 protein. Counted here are about 62,000 distinct CDR3 sequences, around 4.8% occurring once; the ten biggest clones make up around 3.5%. The sample taken for sequencing was PBMCs. Every receptor here comes from a woman aged 45-65 years with multiple sclerosis.

The chain carries TRBV4-3 and TRBJ1-1; no firm D call. V was clipped by 5 bases and J by 0 bases, with 10 bases between them. The CDR3 contains 14 residues. The germline V gene has CDR1 LGHNA and CDR2 YSLEER. CDR3 coding DNA: TGCGCCAGCAGCTACGATGGTTTGAACACTGAAGCTTTCTTT. Translated, it gives CASSYDGLNTEAFF.

This clonotype was picked up a small number of times. J is TRBJ2-7 and V is TRBV5-1, with 8 bases lining up with TRBD1. V lost 2 bases and J lost 6; bases outside the gene matches: 7. CDR1 SGHRS and CDR2 YFSETQ come from the germline V gene. CDR3 length: 14 residues. Here the CDR3 DNA reads TGCGCCAGCAGCTTAAAGGACAGGGAGACCGAGCAGTACTTC. It translates to CASSLKDRETEQYF. The full variable domain, rest sourced from reference TRBV5-1 and TRBJ2-7, is KAGVTQTPRYLIKTRGQQVTLSCSPISGHRSVSWYQQTPGQGLQFLFEYFSETQRNKGNFPGRFSGRQFSNSRSEMNVSTLELGDSALYLCASSLKDRETEQYFGPGTRLTVT.

This clonotype has at least ten counts. The rearrangement joins TRBV4-3 to TRBJ2-1, with D possibly being TRBD1 or TRBD2 (6 bases each). Germline V CDR1 and CDR2: LGHNA, YSLEER. The CDR3 consists of 16 residues. Trimming stripped 0 bases from V and 4 bases from J, with 13 bases between. CDR3 protein: CASSQDRGGSYNEQFF. In nucleotides, the CDR3 is TGCGCCAGCAGCCAAGATCGAGGGGGGTCATACAATGAGCAGTTCTTC.

Only a few counts were recorded for this clonotype. The chain employs TRBV7-8 and TRBJ1-1; D might be TRBD1 (5 bases). V shed 1 base and J shed 8 bases, with 11 bases lying between them. Looked up from germline, CDR1 is SGHVS and CDR2 is FQNEAQ. This CDR3 has 13 amino acids. The CDR3 sequence: CASSLERGGEAFF. The CDR3 DNA is TGTGCCAGCAGCTTAGAGCGCGGGGGAGAAGCTTTCTTT.

Ten or more counts support this clonotype. The chain uses TRBV5-1 and TRBJ2-3; D may be TRBD1 (5 bases). This CDR3 comprises 17 residues. The germline CDR1 and CDR2 sequences are SGHRS and YFSETQ. The germline V and J ends were trimmed by 5 bases and 0 bases, with 19 bases remaining between them. The CDR3 nucleotides are TGCGCCAGCAGTGAACAGGACCTTGCCTCTAGCACAGATACGCAGTATTTT. Translated: CASSEQDLASSTDTQYF.

This clonotype was observed many times. The gene calls are TRBV5-1 and TRBJ1-1; D may be TRBD1 (5 bases). V lost 0 bases and J 10 bases, leaving 13 bases between the germline ends. This CDR3 region has 13 residues. Germline V lookup: CDR1 SGHRS, CDR2 YFSETQ. CDR3: CASSLEFSDTAFF. For the CDR3, the DNA is TGCGCCAGCAGCTTGGAGTTTTCGGACACAGCTTTCTTT.

Many counts were recorded for this clonotype. The chain carries TRBV24-1 and TRBJ2-3, with D possibly matching TRBD2 (7 bases). Germline V lookup: CDR1 KGHDR, CDR2 SFDVKD. Trimming cost V 4 bases and J 5 bases, with 15 bases left between them. The length of the CDR3 is 15 residues. The CDR3 DNA reads TGTGCCACCAGTGACCCACAGGGAGGGGGAGATACGCAGTATTTT. This sequence encodes CATSDPQGGGDTQYF.

In its sample, this clonotype was seen many times. V usage is TRBV9 and J usage is TRBJ2-4, with D tentatively TRBD1 (6 bases). V lost 3 bases to trimming and J lost 9 bases, with 13 bases between them. The CDR3 length is 13 residues. Germline CDR1 reads SGDLS; CDR2 reads YYNGEE. Here the CDR3 reads CASSAQGNGIQYF. The CDR3 nucleotides are TGTGCCAGCAGCGCTCAGGGGAATGGCATTCAGTACTTC.

This clonotype was observed many times. V is TRBV12-3 or TRBV12-4 and J is TRBJ2-1; unclear D gene. The CDR3 spans 13 residues. Trimming pared 5 bases from V and 4 bases from J, leaving 9 bases between. In DNA form, the CDR3 reads TGTGCCAGCAGTGTTCCCCTATACAATGAGCAGTTCTTC. Translating gives CASSVPLYNEQFF.

This clonotype was found many times. CDR3 bases: TGCGCCAGCAGCTTGGGGGTCAACTATGGCTACACCTTC. Translating it yields CASSLGVNYGYTF. This rearrangement joins TRBV5-1 to TRBJ1-2; D is undetermined. The germline V and J ends were trimmed by 0 bases and 2 bases, with 5 bases remaining between them. The CDR3 has 13 amino acids. Germline CDR1 reads SGHRS; CDR2 reads YFSETQ.

This clonotype appeared many times. This rearrangement joins TRBV5-1 to TRBJ1-5, with D hard to call. There are 14 residues in the CDR3. Trimming left V 0 bases short and J 2 bases short, with 6 bases between. Germline V gives CDR1 SGHRS, CDR2 YFSETQ. The CDR3 protein is CASSLEGGNQPQHF. In DNA form, the CDR3 reads TGCGCCAGCAGCTTGGAAGGAGGCAATCAGCCCCAGCATTTT.

At least ten counts were recorded for this clonotype. This chain joins TRBV20-1 and TRBJ2-7, with 7 bases matching TRBD1. The CDR3 loop spans 14 amino acids. The germline V gene has CDR1 DFQATT and CDR2 SNEGSKA (reference sequence). After removal of 6 bases from V and 5 bases from J, the junction contained 13 bases not matched to a gene. CDR3 loop: CSAAPGQWTHEQYF. The CDR3 bases are TGCAGTGCCGCTCCGGGACAGTGGACCCACGAGCAGTACTTC.

This clonotype has at least ten counts. This sequence joins TRBV12-3 or TRBV12-4 and TRBJ1-2; unclear D gene. V was cut by 3 bases and J by 8 bases, with 16 bases left in between. CDR3 size: 14 residues. Here the CDR3 reads CASSFKVVNSGYTF. The CDR3 DNA reads TGTGCCAGCAGTTTTAAAGTGGTAAATTCGGGCTACACCTTC.

This clonotype came up a few times. A single base separates this from a much larger clone, so it may be a read error. The chain combines TRBV3-1 with TRBJ2-1; D gene ambiguous. The V end was cut by 1 base, the J end by 7 bases, with 5 bases between. The CDR3 runs 12 residues. Germline V CDR1 and CDR2: LGHDT, YNNKEL (reference sequence). The CDR3 reads CASSQGPNEQFF. Here the CDR3 DNA reads TGTGCCAGCAGCCAAGGACCGAATGAGCAGTTCTTC.

This clonotype was counted at least ten times. This chain joins TRBV5-1 and TRBJ2-3, with 9 bases lining up with TRBD1. This CDR3 region has 15 residues. The J segment lost 0 bases and the V segment lost 3 bases, leaving 2 bases of the junction unmatched. Per the germline V gene, CDR1 is SGHRS and CDR2 is YFSETQ. Here the CDR3 reads CASSSQGASTDTQYF. In DNA form, the CDR3 reads TGCGCCAGCAGCTCACAGGGGGCTAGCACAGATACGCAGTATTTT.

At least ten counts were recorded for this clonotype. This chain links TRBV10-3 with TRBJ1-2; D is undetermined. V was clipped by 8 bases and J by 7 bases, with 20 bases between them. Germline lookup yields CDR1 ENHRY and CDR2 SYGVKD. This CDR3 is built from 14 residues. CDR3 protein: CAIAPQTEGSGYTF. The CDR3 DNA reads as TGTGCCATCGCACCGCAAACGGAGGGAAGTGGCTACACCTTC.

This clonotype was seen ten or more times. The V and J genes are TRBV20-1 and TRBJ1-1; 10 bases are a match to TRBD1. J gave up 6 bases and V 5 bases, and 18 bases lay outside the gene matches. The CDR3 covers 17 residues. The V gene's germline CDR1 is DFQATT and CDR2 SNEGSKA (reference sequence). This CDR3 is CSADAPYGGQGKAEAFF. In nucleotides, the CDR3 is TGCAGTGCTGACGCGCCTTACGGGGGACAGGGGAAGGCTGAAGCTTTCTTT.

This clonotype was recorded many times. The rearrangement links TRBV24-1 to TRBJ2-6; unclear D gene. This CDR3 is built from 17 residues. From germline, CDR1 is KGHDR and CDR2 SFDVKD. The V end was cut by 4 bases, the J end by 1 base, with 13 bases between. In DNA, the CDR3 is TGTGCCACCAGTGACCGCCGGACGTTATCTGGGGCCAACGTCCTGACTTTC. Translation: CATSDRRTLSGANVLTF.

This clonotype has ten or more counts. The rearrangement links TRBV4-2 to TRBJ1-5; D is unclear. Trimming cost V 0 bases and J 6 bases, with 12 bases left between them. Per germline, CDR1 LGHNA and CDR2 YNFKEQ. The CDR3 totals 15 residues. The CDR3: CASSQEGTEAQPQHF. In DNA, the CDR3 is TGTGCCAGCAGCCAAGAGGGAACTGAAGCTCAGCCCCAGCATTTT.

V usage is TRBV5-6 and J usage is TRBJ1-1; no firm D call. Per the germline V gene, CDR1 is SGHDT and CDR2 is YYEEEE. The CDR3 runs to 17 residues. Trimming pared 0 bases from V and 2 bases from J, leaving 17 bases between. The CDR3 is CASSLDSGWLLNTEAFF. CDR3 bases: TGTGCCAGCAGCTTGGATTCGGGCTGGCTGCTTAACACTGAAGCTTTCTTT.

This clonotype was seen at least ten times. The rearrangement joins TRBV7-9 to TRBJ1-1, with D perhaps TRBD1 (5 bases). Deletions cut 5 bases from V and 10 bases from J, with 14 bases between. The germline V gene has CDR1 SEHNR and CDR2 FQNEAQ (reference sequence). The CDR3 extends over 12 amino acids. The CDR3 spells CASSPRDGRAFF. CDR3 nucleotide sequence: TGTGCCAGCAGCCCCCGGGACGGCAGAGCTTTCTTT.

V gene TRBV12-3 or TRBV12-4 combines with J gene TRBJ2-1, with 10 bases matching TRBD2. The CDR3 has 15 residues. V lost 8 bases, J lost 8 bases, and 12 bases stayed unmatched. The CDR3 DNA reads TGTGCCAGCCAAAAGTCTAGCGGGGGCTGGGATGAGCAGTTCTTC. Residues: CASQKSSGGWDEQFF.

The table lists this clonotype with many counts. This sequence joins TRBV6-6 and TRBJ2-1; 8 positions match TRBD2. Losses at the gene ends were 4 bases for V and 7 bases for J; bases not matched to a gene: 6. Germline V CDR1 and CDR2: MNHNY, SVGAGI (reference sequence). This CDR3 has 14 residues. DNA for the CDR3: TGTGCCAGCAGTTTGGGACTAGTAAGAAATGAGCAGTTCTTC. Translating it yields CASSLGLVRNEQFF.

This clonotype was recorded many times. The gene calls are TRBV6-5 and TRBJ2-7; 8 bases fit TRBD1. V dropped 6 bases and J dropped 6; count of bases not matched to a gene: 7. The CDR3 spans 13 residues. Germline CDR1 MNHEY, CDR2 SVGAGI. The CDR3, as DNA: TGTGCCAGCAGCCAAGGACAGGGTGCCGAGCAGTACGTC. Protein: CASSQGQGAEQYV.

This clonotype was seen ten or more times. Germline and junction disagree at one end, which may indicate a read error. The chain carries TRBV12-3 or TRBV12-4 and TRBJ1-5; D might be TRBD1 (6 bases). The CDR3 is 14 residues long. CDR3 sequence reads: CASSFAGDNQPQNF. The CDR3 nucleotides are TGTGCCAGCAGTTTTGCAGGGGACAATCAGCCCCAGAATTTT.

This clonotype was seen repeatedly, ten times or more. J is TRBJ2-3 and V is TRBV4-3; 8 bases are a match to TRBD2. The CDR3 extends over 16 amino acids. CDR1 and CDR2 (germline): LGHNA, YSLEER. The V segment lost 0 bases and the J segment 2 bases; nucleotides outside the gene matches: 4. CDR3 bases: TGCGCCAGCAGCCAAGATCTCGGGGGGGCCACAGATACGCAGTATTTT. It translates to CASSQDLGGATDTQYF.

The rearrangement joins TRBV7-2 to TRBJ2-5, with TRBD1 matching over 9 bases. The CDR3 sequence is 15 residues long. Germline CDR1 SGHTA, CDR2 FQGNSA. V trimming: 4 bases; J trimming: 3 bases; junction bases outside the gene matches: 6. This CDR3 reads CASSSRDRDKETQYF. CDR3 sequence (DNA): TGTGCCAGCAGCTCTCGGGACAGGGACAAAGAGACCCAGTACTTC.

This clonotype was counted at least ten times. CDR3 residues: CSARGELSEPQHF. In nucleotides, the CDR3 is TGCAGTGCTAGAGGGGAGCTTAGTGAGCCCCAGCATTTT. The V call is TRBV20-1, the J call TRBJ1-5; no definite D call. With 1 base removed from V and 8 bases from J, the gap between germline ends came to 12 bases. Germline V CDR1 and CDR2: DFQATT, SNEGSKA (reference sequence). This CDR3 contains 13 residues.

This clonotype was seen at least ten times. This sequence joins TRBV6-5 and TRBJ1-1, with 8 positions matching TRBD1. The V and J ends lost 2 bases and 5 bases, in that order; junction bases with no gene match: 4. CDR3 length: 14 amino acids. Germline V gene sequence: CDR1 MNHEY, CDR2 SVGAGI. CDR3 sequence: CASSYHRGGTEAFF. Written as DNA, the CDR3 is TGTGCCAGCAGTTACCACAGGGGGGGGACTGAAGCTTTCTTT.

V gene TRBV20-1 combines with J gene TRBJ2-3; TRBD2 agrees at 10 bases. This CDR3 comprises 17 residues. The junction had 14 bases not matched to a gene; V was cut back by 6 bases and J by 2 bases. CDR1 and CDR2 (germline): DFQATT, SNEGSKA (reference sequence). The CDR3 coding sequence is TGCAGTGCCCCTGGGGCTAGCGGGGGTCTCCCCACAGATACGCAGTATTTT. As protein: CSAPGASGGLPTDTQYF.